This T cell receptor beta chain originates from a study of T cells in Graves' hyperthyroidism and ophthalmopathy. This clonotype has ten or more counts. What it binds is not known. The authors obtained PBMCs from about 9.5 ml of fresh peripheral blood. Study conclusions and caveats: Among thyroid clonotypes expanded above 0.001, most also appeared in blood. A model of 13 V-J pairs discriminated ophthalmopathy from stable hyperthyroidism. The model foresaw ophthalmopathy a median around seven months prior to onset.

RNA transcripts were the template for amplifying TCR beta CDR3 regions. When the TCR CDR3 underwent first-round RT-PCR, the HTBI primer set was used. One entry per CDR3 protein, called by TCRdb with MiXCR from the multiplex PCR reads. The data contain 400,000 to 550,000 distinct CDR3 sequences, around a quarter of them singletons. Sequenced input: blood. The source of this sequence is a woman aged 30 to 39 with Graves' ophthalmopathy.

The CDR3 sequence is CASSQSNEQYF. In DNA, the CDR3 is TGTGCCAGCAGCCAGAGTAACGAGCAGTACTTC. The rearrangement joins TRBV4-2 to TRBJ2-7, with D unresolved. V lost 3 bases and J 5 bases, leaving 5 bases between the germline ends. CDR1 is LGHNA and CDR2 is YNFKEQ in the germline V gene. The CDR3 contains 11 residues.